The 21 T cell receptor beta chains below all came from one sample that was sequenced in a study of molecular identifiers for immune sequencing clone quantification. Using its own MiXCR run on the PCR reads, TCRdb lists one record per CDR3 protein. The data show just under 650,000 distinct CDR3 sequences, 15% to 20% seen once. Source material: naive CD8+ T cells from blood, with Jurkat cell RNA spiked in. The subset: FACS-sorted CD8+CD4-CCR7+CD45RA+ naive T cells. These receptors were taken from a human donor in good health. Some libraries in this study had Jurkat cell RNA spiked in.

The J gene is TRBJ2-4, the V gene TRBV5-6, with 7 bases lining up with TRBD1. Germline-derived CDR1 and CDR2 are SGHDT and YYEEEE. This CDR3 region has 15 residues. V dropped 4 bases and J dropped 1; count of bases not matched to a gene: 5. Here the CDR3 reads CASSKRQGAKNIQYF. CDR3 DNA: TGTGCCAGCAGCAAAAGACAGGGTGCCAAAAACATTCAGTACTTC.

This clonotype was counted only a few times. The chain has TRBV2 and TRBJ2-7; 9 bases align to TRBD2. Germline V gene data show CDR1 as SNHLY and CDR2 as FYNNEI. The CDR3 spans 17 residues. V dropped 2 bases and J dropped 7; count of bases not matched to a gene: 15. The CDR3 reads CASSERGLARLLGEQYF. The DNA for the CDR3 is TGTGCCAGCAGTGAAAGAGGACTAGCGCGTTTATTGGGGGAGCAGTACTTC.

The rearrangement links TRBV2 to TRBJ2-3; TRBD2 aligns across 9 bases. V shed 4 bases, J shed 5 bases, and the junction held 10 bases outside the gene matches. The CDR3 has 16 residues. The germline V gene encodes CDR1 SNHLY and CDR2 FYNNEI. CDR3 in DNA: TGTGCCAGCAGTGGATCGCGGGAGGGGGTGTTAGATACGCAGTATTTT. Translating it yields CASSGSREGVLDTQYF. The full variable domain, with the rest looked up from reference TRBV2 and TRBJ2-3, is EPEVTQTPSHQVTQMGQEVILRCVPISNHLYFYWYRQILGQKVEFLVSFYNNEISEKSEIFDDQFSVERPDGSNFTLKIRSTKLEDSAMYFCASSGSREGVLDTQYFGPGTRLTVL.

Concerning this clonotype: This could be a read error, since a much larger clone is one nucleotide away. The genes are TRBV19 and TRBJ2-3; tentative D call: TRBD2 (7 bases). CDR1 LNHDA and CDR2 SQIVND come from the germline V gene (reference sequence). This CDR3 comprises 14 residues. V was clipped by 11 bases and J by 4 bases, with 19 bases between them. The CDR3 nucleotides read TGTGCCCGTAAGGGGGACTACTTTCCAGATACGCAGTATTTT. Translated, it gives CARKGDYFPDTQYF.

This clonotype was observed a handful of times. This chain uses TRBV27 with TRBJ2-7; TRBD2 agrees at 10 bases. Trimming at V came to 3 bases and at J to 4 bases, leaving 9 bases not matched to a gene. The V gene's germline CDR1 is MNHEY and CDR2 SMNVEV (reference sequence). The CDR3 spans 16 residues. The CDR3 DNA sequence: TGTGCCAGCAGTTTTGCCCCGCCACTAGCGGGGTACGAGCAGTACTTC. This gives the protein CASSFAPPLAGYEQYF.

With regard to this clonotype: This could be a read error, since a much larger clone is one nucleotide away. V is TRBV5-1 and J is TRBJ2-7; possibly TRBD1 for D (6 bases). This CDR3 spans 16 amino acids. Germline values: CDR1 SGHRS, CDR2 YFSETQ. The CDR3 DNA sequence: TGCGCCAGCAGCTTGAGCACCCAACAGGGCTCCTACGAGCAGCACTTC. Its protein is CASSLSTQQGSYEQHF.

The chain uses TRBV30 and TRBJ2-1, with D uncertain. The germline V gene encodes CDR1 GTSNPN and CDR2 SVGIG (reference sequence). V was cut by 8 bases and J by 8 bases, with 28 bases left in between. The CDR3 sequence is 16 residues long. This CDR3 reads CAAGVGEVRVADEQFF. The CDR3 region has the DNA TGTGCCGCTGGAGTTGGAGAAGTAAGGGTGGCCGATGAGCAGTTCTTC.

Comment on this clonotype: A much larger clone differs by one base, so this may be a read error. The chain combines TRBV6-1 with TRBJ2-3; a possible D gene is TRBD1 (5 bases). Germline-derived CDR1 and CDR2 are MNHNS and SASEGT. This CDR3 region has 13 residues. CDR3 coding DNA: TGTGCCAGCAGAGAACAGAGCACAGGTACGCAGTATTTT. Translated, it gives CASREQSTGTQYF.

This clonotype was picked up many times. The genes are TRBV6-5 and TRBJ1-1; the D gene is possibly TRBD1 (5 bases). The V end lost 8 bases, the J end lost 1 base, and 8 bases lay between the germline ends. This CDR3 comprises 12 residues. Germline-derived CDR1 and CDR2 are MNHEY and SVGAGI. The DNA for the CDR3 is TGTGCCAGCCGCAGGGCGAACACTGAAGCTTTCTTT. It translates to CASRRANTEAFF.

Comment on this clonotype: A read error may be the cause here, since a much bigger clone is one base away. This chain uses TRBV7-9 with TRBJ1-4; TRBD1 is a possible D gene (5 bases). Germline CDR1 and CDR2: SEHNR and FQNEAQ (reference sequence). The CDR3 consists of 16 residues. CDR3 sequence (DNA): TGTACCAGCAGCCCCGGGGGAGGAGGCTATAATGAAAAACTGTTTTTT. Its protein product is CTSSPGGGGYNEKLFF.

The V and J genes are TRBV7-9 and TRBJ2-7; 7 nucleotides match TRBD2. The CDR3 covers 14 residues. The germline V gene has CDR1 SEHNR and CDR2 FQNEAQ (reference sequence). The J segment lost 2 bases and the V segment lost 8 bases, leaving 9 bases of the junction unmatched. DNA for the CDR3: TGTGCCAGCGTGGATGGGAGGGTAACCTACGAGCAGTACTTC. Protein: CASVDGRVTYEQYF. The variable domain in full, completed from reference TRBV7-9 and TRBJ2-7, reads DTGVSQNPRHKITKRGQNVTFRCDPISEHNRLYWYRQTLGQGPEFLTYFQNEAQLEKSRLLSDRFSAERPKGSFSTLEIQRTEQGDSAMYLCASVDGRVTYEQYFGPGTRLTVT.

About this clonotype: One end of the junction is discordant with germline, which a read error may explain. This chain uses TRBV30 with TRBJ2-1; D is perhaps TRBD1 (6 bases). In germline, CDR1 is GTSNPN, CDR2 SVGIG (reference sequence). The CDR3 has 15 amino acids. The CDR3 bases are TGTGCCTGGACCCCCCAGGGGCGTCTGGGGAATGAGCGGTTCTTC. It translates to CAWTPQGRLGNERFF. The full variable domain, with the rest looked up from reference TRBV30 and TRBJ2-1, is SQTIHQWPATLVQPVGSPLSLECTVEGTSNPNLYWYRQAAGRGLQLLFYSVGIGQISSEVPQNLSASRPQDRQFILSSKKLLLSDSGFYLCAWTPQGRLGNERFFGPGTRLTVL.

This clonotype has ten or more counts. The rearrangement joins TRBV4-3 to TRBJ2-7; D is perhaps TRBD1 or TRBD2 (5 bases each). V lost 0 bases to trimming and J lost 5 bases, with 11 bases between them. Germline assignment: CDR1 LGHNA and CDR2 YSLEER. The CDR3 covers 14 residues. CDR3 nucleotide sequence: TGCGCCAGCAGCCAAGAATCGGGGACCAACGAGCAGTACTTC. Its protein product is CASSQESGTNEQYF.

This clonotype was counted a few times. The rearrangement uses TRBV6-2 or TRBV6-3 and TRBJ1-5, with D possibly being TRBD1 (5 bases). Germline-derived CDR1 and CDR2 are MNHEY and SVGEGT. V dropped 5 bases and J dropped 5 bases, with 16 bases sitting between them. CDR3 size: 15 residues. The CDR3 sequence is CASSLPGTGYQPQHF. CDR3 sequence (DNA): TGTGCCAGCAGTCTCCCAGGGACGGGCTATCAGCCCCAGCATTTT.

This clonotype was seen many times. The V and J genes are TRBV2 and TRBJ2-3; weak D call: TRBD2 (5 bases). CDR3 length: 15 residues. The germline gives CDR1 SNHLY, CDR2 FYNNEI. Trimming removed 5 bases at V and 1 base at J, with 13 bases between. CDR3: CASSSRESGTDTQYF. The CDR3 DNA reads TGTGCCAGCAGTTCGAGGGAGTCTGGCACAGATACGCAGTATTTT. Full variable domain (missing parts from reference TRBV2 and TRBJ2-3): EPEVTQTPSHQVTQMGQEVILRCVPISNHLYFYWYRQILGQKVEFLVSFYNNEISEKSEIFDDQFSVERPDGSNFTLKIRSTKLEDSAMYFCASSSRESGTDTQYFGPGTRLTVL.

The table lists this clonotype with a few counts. The V and J genes are TRBV20-1 and TRBJ2-7; D is ambiguous. This CDR3 has 12 residues. The germline gives CDR1 DFQATT, CDR2 SNEGSKA (reference sequence). The ends were cut back, 0 bases at V and 3 bases at J, with 6 bases in the middle. CDR3 sequence (DNA): TGCAGTGCTAGAGACATAGTCTACGAGCAGTACTTC. Translation: CSARDIVYEQYF.

This clonotype showed up just a few times. The chain joins TRBV11-2 to TRBJ2-5; D gene ambiguous. V was clipped by 5 bases and J by 2 bases, with 15 bases between them. This CDR3 has 15 amino acids. The germline V gene has CDR1 SGHAT and CDR2 FQNNGV. CDR3 sequence (DNA): TGTGCCAGCAGCGGTAGTGGGTGGATTCAAGAGACCCAGTACTTC. Translated, it gives CASSGSGWIQETQYF.

Many counts were recorded for this clonotype. The genes are TRBV5-1 and TRBJ2-5; no firm D call. The CDR3 loop spans 13 amino acids. The germline gives CDR1 SGHRS, CDR2 YFSETQ. Trimming stripped 5 bases from V and 1 base from J, with 9 bases between. The CDR3 DNA is TGCGCCAGCAGTCTTTGGATCCAAGAGACCCAGTACTTC. It translates to CASSLWIQETQYF.

As regards this clonotype: Being one base from a much bigger clone, this may be a read error. The rearrangement joins TRBV5-1 to TRBJ2-7; D remains unclear. The CDR3 sequence is 13 residues long. Germline V gene data show CDR1 as SGHRS and CDR2 as YFSETQ. V lost 1 base to trimming and J lost 3 bases, with 8 bases between them. The CDR3 DNA is TGCGCCAGCAGCTTGAAGCAGGACTACGAGCAGTACTTC. Its protein is CASSLKQDYEQYF.

This clonotype was detected ten times or more. The chain employs TRBV4-3 and TRBJ1-6; 12 bases match TRBD1. Germline V gene sequence: CDR1 LGHNA, CDR2 YSLEER. The CDR3 totals 19 residues. V trimming: 0 bases; J trimming: 2 bases; junction bases outside the gene matches: 5. The CDR3 loop is CASSQEARDRGPYNSPLHF. DNA of the CDR3: TGCGCCAGCAGCCAAGAGGCCCGGGACAGGGGGCCCTATAATTCACCCCTCCACTTT.

Ten or more counts support this clonotype. The V and J genes are TRBV6-5 and TRBJ2-7, with a possible D match to TRBD2 (6 bases). The CDR3 is 13 residues long. Germline lookup yields CDR1 MNHEY and CDR2 SVGAGI. V gave up 2 bases and J gave up 4 bases, with 9 bases separating them. The CDR3 region has the DNA TGTGCCAGCAGTTACGATGGGAGGTACGAGCAGTACTTC. It encodes CASSYDGRYEQYF.